This T cell receptor (beta chain) came from a study of regulatory T cells in long-lasting Graves disease. Arm-PCR of CDR3 regions with iRepertoire HTBI primers generated TCR beta libraries. TCRdb processed the multiplex PCR reads anew with MiXCR; each CDR3 protein has one entry. The data contain more than 650,000 distinct CDR3 sequences, roughly 30% of them singletons. This clonotype was picked up many times. Specified time point: persistent/refractory GD, antithyroid drugs over 5 years with positive TRAb. There was RNA extracted from PBMCs, and the TCR library was made from it. Sequencing was performed on peripheral blood mononuclear cells (PBMCs), taken when the disease was refractory, from a patient treated with antithyroid drugs. The receptor comes from a female donor with Graves disease.

In nucleotides, the CDR3 is TGTGCCAGCAGTTACGGGGGGTGGGCTTTCTTT. This gives the protein CASSYGGWAFF. The V call is TRBV6-5, the J call TRBJ1-1, with a possible D match to TRBD1 (5 bases). This CDR3 has 11 amino acids. Germline V gene lookup returns CDR1 MNHEY and CDR2 SVGAGI. The ends were cut back, 2 bases at V and 11 bases at J, with 9 bases in the middle.